The sequence of this T cell receptor beta chain was determined in a study of graft-versus-host responses after intestinal transplantation. In the study overall: Isolated intestinal, liver-intestinal, or multivisceral transplants had been given to the recipients. All of the recipients had induction that used anti-thymocyte globulin, then tacrolimus and steroids for about 3 years.

Study conclusions and caveats: Peak circulating GvH clone levels were associated with early post-transplant HvG declines. Recipient marrow held GvH clones, some first seen in ileum or blood.

V lost 4 bases, J lost 7 bases, and 9 bases lay in between. The CDR3 is 12 amino acids. Germline values: CDR1 SGHNT, CDR2 YYREEE (reference sequence). Remarks on this clone: What it recognizes is unknown.

TCRdb's table, derived via immunoSEQ multiplex PCR, lists solely in-frame clones and lacks some. The sample records over 100,000 clones, 85% to 95% being singletons. The chain recombines TRBV5-4 with TRBJ1-5; D remains unclear. The sequence came from a human donor who was the organ donor for an intestinal transplant. The material sequenced was unstimulated CD4+ T cells sorted from spleen or lymph node cells, taken before transplant. CDR3 nucleotide sequence: TGTGCCAGCAGCATCCCCAACCAGCCCCAGCATTTT. Translation: CASSIPNQPQHF.